These 13 T cell receptor beta chains came from one sample sequenced in a study of T cells in Graves' hyperthyroidism and ophthalmopathy. The CDR3 regions of TCR beta were amplified from RNA transcripts. Primed by the HTBI set, a first-round RT-PCR was run on the TCR CDR3. MiXCR, run by TCRdb on the multiplex PCR reads, gives a single entry per CDR3 protein. The sample lists approximately 570,000 distinct CDR3 sequences; about 20% were seen once. The specimen was blood. These receptors originate from a man aged 40-49 years with Graves' ophthalmopathy.

This rearrangement joins TRBV5-4 to TRBJ2-1; 11 positions match TRBD2. V shed 0 bases, J shed 10 bases, and the junction held 6 bases outside the gene matches. The V gene's germline CDR1 is SGHNT and CDR2 YYREEE (reference sequence). This CDR3 is 15 amino acids long. The CDR3 nucleotides are TGTGCCAGCAGCTTGGGAGGACTAGCGGGTGGAGAGCAGTTCTTC. It translates to CASSLGGLAGGEQFF.

This chain links TRBV20-1 with TRBJ2-7, with TRBD2 identical over 12 bases. CDR1 DFQATT and CDR2 SNEGSKA come from the germline V gene (reference sequence). V dropped 5 bases and J dropped 1; count of bases not matched to a gene: 9. The CDR3 length is 16 residues. CDR3 sequence: CSAGALAGGHSYEQYF. The CDR3 DNA sequence: TGCAGTGCTGGGGCACTAGCGGGGGGTCATTCCTACGAGCAGTACTTC.

This chain uses TRBV29-1 with TRBJ1-2; D unclear. CDR3 length equals 14 residues. Per germline, CDR1 SQVTM and CDR2 ANQGSEA. Trimming shortened V by 8 bases and J by 2 bases, and 18 bases separated the two germline ends. CDR3 coding DNA: TGCAGCACTATGGATCCAGCGGCCAACTATGGCTACACCTTC. Amino acid sequence: CSTMDPAANYGYTF.

This chain connects TRBV7-2 to TRBJ2-2, with D possibly called TRBD1 or TRBD2 (5 bases each). CDR1 SGHTA and CDR2 FQGNSA come from the germline V gene. This CDR3 is built from 17 residues. Between the trimmed V and J ends, which lost 3 bases and 4 bases, there was a span of 18 bases. The CDR3 reads CASSFIGTTISTGELFF. CDR3 bases: TGTGCCAGCAGCTTTATCGGGACCACTATCTCCACCGGGGAGCTGTTTTTT. The full variable domain, with the rest looked up from reference TRBV7-2 and TRBJ2-2, is GAGVSQSPSNKVTEKGKDVELRCDPISGHTALYWYRQSLGQGLEFLIYFQGNSAPDKSGLPSDRFSAERTGGSVSTLTIQRTQQEDSAVYLCASSFIGTTISTGELFFGEGSRLTVL.

This clonotype was found many times. The genes are TRBV12-5 and TRBJ1-1; D gene ambiguous. CDR3 length equals 18 residues. Germline-derived CDR1 and CDR2 are LGHNT and FRNRAP. The V end lost 3 bases, the J end lost 3 bases, and 23 bases lay between the germline ends. The CDR3 region is CASGFKTGVPLADTEAFF. The CDR3 DNA reads as TGTGCTAGTGGTTTTAAAACTGGCGTGCCACTAGCAGACACTGAAGCTTTCTTT. Full variable domain (missing parts from reference TRBV12-5 and TRBJ1-1): DARVTQTPRHKVTEMGQEVTMRCQPILGHNTVFWYRQTMMQGLELLAYFRNRAPLDDSGMPKDRFSAEMPDATLATLKIQPSEPRDSAVYFCASGFKTGVPLADTEAFFGQGTRLTVV.

The V gene is TRBV4-3, the J gene TRBJ2-1; D is uncertain. The V end lost 1 base, the J end lost 10 bases, and 5 bases lay between the germline ends. The CDR3 has 11 residues. Germline V gene sequence: CDR1 LGHNA, CDR2 YSLEER. The CDR3 DNA is TGCGCCAGCAGCCAAGTTCCCGAGCAGTTCTTC. Protein sequence: CASSQVPEQFF.

This clonotype was counted many times. In DNA form, the CDR3 reads TGTGCCAGCAGTTTCGGGCGGAGTAGCACAGATACGCAGTATTTT. Protein product: CASSFGRSSTDTQYF. The chain combines TRBV28 with TRBJ2-3; D remains ambiguous. This CDR3 is 15 amino acids long. Germline V gene data show CDR1 as MDHEN and CDR2 as SYDVKM. Trimming removed 3 bases from V and 0 bases from J, with 10 bases in between.

This clonotype was counted many times. This chain links TRBV11-2 with TRBJ2-5; 9 nucleotides align to TRBD2. CDR1 SGHAT and CDR2 FQNNGV come from the germline V gene. V shed 4 bases, J shed 4 bases, and the junction held 10 bases outside the gene matches. The CDR3 spans 16 residues. Written as DNA, the CDR3 is TGTGCCAGCAGCTCATACGCGGGAGGGCCAAGAGAGACCCAGTACTTC. Its translation: CASSSYAGGPRETQYF. The full variable domain, with the rest looked up from reference TRBV11-2 and TRBJ2-5, is EAGVAQSPRYKIIEKRQSVAFWCNPISGHATLYWYQQILGQGPKLLIQFQNNGVVDDSQLPKDRFSAERLKGVDSTLKIQPAKLEDSAVYLCASSSYAGGPRETQYFGPGTRLLVL.

There are many counts of this clonotype. V gene TRBV28 combines with J gene TRBJ2-3; 9 positions match TRBD2. With V trimmed by 6 bases and J by 2 bases, 6 bases remained unmatched. Germline V gives CDR1 MDHEN, CDR2 SYDVKM. The CDR3 is 15 amino acids. The chain's CDR3 is CASRIAGVNTDTQYF. The DNA for the CDR3 is TGTGCCAGCAGAATAGCGGGAGTGAACACAGATACGCAGTATTTT.

This clonotype was recorded a few times. The chain combines TRBV11-2 with TRBJ1-2; 8 bases line up with TRBD1. CDR3 length equals 17 residues. Germline CDR1 is SGHAT and CDR2 is FQNNGV. Trimming at V came to 1 base and at J to 4 bases, leaving 11 bases not matched to a gene. CDR3 loop: CASSLASGQGLGYGYTF. For the CDR3, the DNA is TGTGCCAGCAGCTTAGCTTCTGGACAGGGTCTAGGCTATGGCTACACCTTC.

Here the CDR3 DNA reads TGTGCCAGCAGCGTAGGGGGGGGAGGGACGAATGAGCAGTTCTTC. Translation: CASSVGGGGTNEQFF. The rearrangement joins TRBV9 to TRBJ2-1; 7 bases are shared with TRBD2. The CDR3 totals 15 residues. V lost 0 bases, J lost 7 bases, and 7 bases stayed unmatched. Germline V gene data show CDR1 as SGDLS and CDR2 as YYNGEE.

The CDR3 DNA is TGCGCCAGCAGCCCGGGACAGTCGAACACCGGGGAGCTGTTTTTT. Its translation: CASSPGQSNTGELFF. The chain carries TRBV5-1 and TRBJ2-2; 7 bases map to TRBD1. Trimming at V came to 4 bases and at J to 0 bases, leaving 3 bases not matched to a gene. CDR1 and CDR2 (germline): SGHRS, YFSETQ. The CDR3 length is 15 residues.

There are many counts of this clonotype. The rearrangement links TRBV2 to TRBJ2-7, with 13 bases that match TRBD2. From germline, CDR1 is SNHLY and CDR2 FYNNEI. This CDR3 region has 14 residues. The V and J ends lost 9 bases and 2 bases, in that order; junction bases with no gene match: 4. The CDR3 nucleotides read TGTGCCAGTCTCGGACTAGCGGGGGCCTACGAGCAGTACTTC. Translating it yields CASLGLAGAYEQYF.